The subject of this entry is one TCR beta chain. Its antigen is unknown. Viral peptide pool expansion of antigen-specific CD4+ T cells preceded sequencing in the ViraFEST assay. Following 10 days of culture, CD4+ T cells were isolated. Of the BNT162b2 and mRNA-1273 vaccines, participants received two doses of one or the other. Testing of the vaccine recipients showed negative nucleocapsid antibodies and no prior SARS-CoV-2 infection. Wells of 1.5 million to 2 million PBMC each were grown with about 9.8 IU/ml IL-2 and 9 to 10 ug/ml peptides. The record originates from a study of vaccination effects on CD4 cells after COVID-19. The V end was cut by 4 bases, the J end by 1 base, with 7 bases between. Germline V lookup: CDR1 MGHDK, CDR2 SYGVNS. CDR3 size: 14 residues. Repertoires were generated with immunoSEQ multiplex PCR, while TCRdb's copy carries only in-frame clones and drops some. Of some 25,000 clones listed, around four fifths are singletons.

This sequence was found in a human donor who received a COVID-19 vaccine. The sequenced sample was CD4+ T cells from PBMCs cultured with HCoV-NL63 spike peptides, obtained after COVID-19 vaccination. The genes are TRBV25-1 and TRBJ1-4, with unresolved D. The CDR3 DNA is TGTGCCAGCAGTGGATCAAAAACTAATGAAAAACTGTTTTTT. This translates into CASSGSKTNEKLFF.